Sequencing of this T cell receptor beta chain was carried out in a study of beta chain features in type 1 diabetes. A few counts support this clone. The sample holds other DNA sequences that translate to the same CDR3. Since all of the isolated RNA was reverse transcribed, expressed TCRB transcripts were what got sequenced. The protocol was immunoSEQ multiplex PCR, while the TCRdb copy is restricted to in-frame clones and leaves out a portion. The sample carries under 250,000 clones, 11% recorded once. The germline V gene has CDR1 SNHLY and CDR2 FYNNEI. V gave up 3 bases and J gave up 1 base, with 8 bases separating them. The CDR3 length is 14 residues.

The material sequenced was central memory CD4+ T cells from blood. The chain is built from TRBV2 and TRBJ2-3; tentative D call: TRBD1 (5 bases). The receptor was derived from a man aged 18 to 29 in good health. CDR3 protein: CASSDQGGTDTQYF. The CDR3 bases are TGTGCCAGCAGTGACCAGGGCGGCACAGATACGCAGTATTTT.